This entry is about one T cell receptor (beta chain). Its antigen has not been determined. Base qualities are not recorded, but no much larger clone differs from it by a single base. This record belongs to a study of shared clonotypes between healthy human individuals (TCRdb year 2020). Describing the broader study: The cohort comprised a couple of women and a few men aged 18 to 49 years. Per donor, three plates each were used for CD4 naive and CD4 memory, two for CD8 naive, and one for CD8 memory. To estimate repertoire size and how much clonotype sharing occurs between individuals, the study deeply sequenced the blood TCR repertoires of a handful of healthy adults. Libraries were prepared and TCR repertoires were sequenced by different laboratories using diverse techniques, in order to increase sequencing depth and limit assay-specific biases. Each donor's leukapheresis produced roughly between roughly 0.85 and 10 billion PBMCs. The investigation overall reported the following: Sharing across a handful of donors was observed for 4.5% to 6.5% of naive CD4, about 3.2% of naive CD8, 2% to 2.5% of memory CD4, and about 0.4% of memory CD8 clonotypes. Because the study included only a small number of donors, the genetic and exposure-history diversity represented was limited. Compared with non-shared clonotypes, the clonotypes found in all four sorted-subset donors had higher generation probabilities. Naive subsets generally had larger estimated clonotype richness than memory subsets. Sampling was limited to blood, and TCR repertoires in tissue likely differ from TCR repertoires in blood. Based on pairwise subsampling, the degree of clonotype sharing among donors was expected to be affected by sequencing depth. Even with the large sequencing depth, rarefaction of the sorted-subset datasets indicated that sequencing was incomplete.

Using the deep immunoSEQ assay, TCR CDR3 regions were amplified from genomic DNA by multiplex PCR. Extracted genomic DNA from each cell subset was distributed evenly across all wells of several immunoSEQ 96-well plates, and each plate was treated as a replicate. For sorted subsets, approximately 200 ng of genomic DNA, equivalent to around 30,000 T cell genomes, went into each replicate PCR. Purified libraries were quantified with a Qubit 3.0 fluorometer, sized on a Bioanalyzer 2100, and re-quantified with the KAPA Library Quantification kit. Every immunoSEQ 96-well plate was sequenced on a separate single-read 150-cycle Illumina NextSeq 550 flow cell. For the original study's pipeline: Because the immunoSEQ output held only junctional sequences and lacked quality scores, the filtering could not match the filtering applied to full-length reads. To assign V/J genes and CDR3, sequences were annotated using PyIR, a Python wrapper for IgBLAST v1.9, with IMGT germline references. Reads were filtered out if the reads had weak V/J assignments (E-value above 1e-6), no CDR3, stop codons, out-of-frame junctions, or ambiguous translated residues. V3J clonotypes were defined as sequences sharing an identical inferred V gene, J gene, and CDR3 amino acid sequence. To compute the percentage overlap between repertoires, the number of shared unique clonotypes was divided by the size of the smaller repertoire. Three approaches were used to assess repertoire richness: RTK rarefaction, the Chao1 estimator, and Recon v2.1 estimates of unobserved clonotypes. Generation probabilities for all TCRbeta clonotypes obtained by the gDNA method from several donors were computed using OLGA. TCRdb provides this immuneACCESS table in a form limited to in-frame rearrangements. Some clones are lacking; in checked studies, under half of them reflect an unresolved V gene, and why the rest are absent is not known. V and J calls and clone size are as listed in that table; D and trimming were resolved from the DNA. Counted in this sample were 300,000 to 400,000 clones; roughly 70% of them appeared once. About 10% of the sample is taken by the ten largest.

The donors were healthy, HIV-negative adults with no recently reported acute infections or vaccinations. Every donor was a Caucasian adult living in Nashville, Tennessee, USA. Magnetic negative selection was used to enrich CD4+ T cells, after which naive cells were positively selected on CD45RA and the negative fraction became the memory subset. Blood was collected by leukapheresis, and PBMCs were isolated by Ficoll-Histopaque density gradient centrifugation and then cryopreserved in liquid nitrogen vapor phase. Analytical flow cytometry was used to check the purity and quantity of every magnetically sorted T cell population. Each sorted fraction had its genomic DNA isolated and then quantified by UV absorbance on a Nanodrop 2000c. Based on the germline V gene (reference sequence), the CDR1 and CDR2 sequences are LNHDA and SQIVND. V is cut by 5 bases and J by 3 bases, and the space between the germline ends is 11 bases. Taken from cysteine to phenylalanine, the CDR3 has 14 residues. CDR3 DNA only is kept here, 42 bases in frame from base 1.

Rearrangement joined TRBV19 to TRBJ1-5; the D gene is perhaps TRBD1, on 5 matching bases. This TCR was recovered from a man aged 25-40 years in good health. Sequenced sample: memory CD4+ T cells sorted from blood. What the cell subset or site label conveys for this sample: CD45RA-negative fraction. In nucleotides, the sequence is TGTGCCAGTAGTTTTCAGGGTCCCAATCAGCCCCAGCATTTT. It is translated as CASSFQGPNQPQHF. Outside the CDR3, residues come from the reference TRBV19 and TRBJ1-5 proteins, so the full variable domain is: DGGITQSPKYLFRKEGQNVTLSCEQNLNHDAMYWYRQDPGQGLRLIYYSQIVNDFQKGDIAEGYSVSREKKESFPLTVTSAQKNPTAFYLCASSFQGPNQPQHFGDGTRLSIL.